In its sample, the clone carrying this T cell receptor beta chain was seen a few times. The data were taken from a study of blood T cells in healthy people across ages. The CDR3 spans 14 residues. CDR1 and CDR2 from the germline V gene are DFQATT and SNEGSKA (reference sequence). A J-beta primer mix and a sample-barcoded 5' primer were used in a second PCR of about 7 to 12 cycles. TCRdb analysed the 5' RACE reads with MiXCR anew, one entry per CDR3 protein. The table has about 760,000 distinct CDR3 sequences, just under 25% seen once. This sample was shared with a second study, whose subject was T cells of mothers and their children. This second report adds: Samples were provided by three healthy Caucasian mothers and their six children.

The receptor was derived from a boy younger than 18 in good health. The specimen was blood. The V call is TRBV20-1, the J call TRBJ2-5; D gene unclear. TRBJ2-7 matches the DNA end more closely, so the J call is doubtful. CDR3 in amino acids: CSAREGTLGLEQYF. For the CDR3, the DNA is TGCAGTGCTAGAGAGGGTACCCTGGGTCTCGAGCAGTACTTC.